The 23 T cell receptor beta chains below were found in one sample sequenced in a study of T cell responses to AZD1222 COVID-19 vaccine. TCRdb's copy holds only in-frame clones and misses some; the assay was immunoSEQ multiplex PCR. This table has about 90,000 clones, about 93% appearing once. Specimen: peripheral blood, collected on day 0 of MenACWY control vaccination. The receptor set was obtained from an adult in good health.

The chain carries TRBV6-1 and TRBJ1-5; TRBD1 is a possible D gene (5 bases). The CDR3 is 16 amino acids. V was clipped by 2 bases and J by 3 bases, with 14 bases between them. Germline values: CDR1 MNHNS, CDR2 SASEGT. DNA for the CDR3: TGTGCCAGCAGTGAATCGAGCGGCAGGGCCAATCAGCCCCAGCATTTT. As protein: CASSESSGRANQPQHF.

The rearrangement uses TRBV24-1 and TRBJ2-5, with a weak D call TRBD2 (6 bases). The V end was cut by 2 bases, the J end by 2 bases, with 11 bases between. CDR1 is KGHDR and CDR2 is SFDVKD in the germline V gene. This CDR3 is 15 amino acids long. The DNA for the CDR3 is TGTGCCACCAGTGATTGGGCGGGGAGTCAAGAGACCCAGTACTTC. Translated: CATSDWAGSQETQYF.

The chain uses TRBV2 and TRBJ1-1; perhaps TRBD1 as D (5 bases). The CDR3 spans 14 residues. V dropped 7 bases and J dropped 1 base, with 13 bases sitting between them. Germline V gene data show CDR1 as SNHLY and CDR2 as FYNNEI. The CDR3 here is CASTTRGENTEAFF. The CDR3 DNA reads TGTGCCAGCACAACAAGAGGGGAGAACACTGAAGCTTTCTTT.

J is TRBJ2-7 and V is TRBV28; D is tentatively TRBD1 or TRBD2 (5 bases each). Germline V lookup: CDR1 MDHEN, CDR2 SYDVKM. With 6 bases removed from V and 3 bases from J, the gap between germline ends came to 15 bases. The CDR3 is 14 residues long. CDR3 loop: CASSDGGALYEQYF. In DNA, the CDR3 is TGTGCCAGCAGCGATGGGGGAGCCCTCTACGAGCAGTACTTC.

The V gene is TRBV18, the J gene TRBJ1-2; TRBD1 matches 8 bases. J lost 6 bases, V lost 1 base, and 7 bases had no gene match. This CDR3 has 15 residues. CDR1 KGHSH and CDR2 LQKENI come from the germline V gene. This chain's CDR3 is CASSPLRDRKHGYTF. CDR3 DNA: TGTGCCAGCTCACCACTCCGGGACAGGAAGCATGGCTACACCTTC.

This clone was seen a single time. This chain connects TRBV9 to TRBJ2-3; no clear D gene. The CDR3 contains 13 residues. The germline V gene has CDR1 SGDLS and CDR2 YYNGEE. Trimming shortened V by 4 bases and J by 2 bases, and 8 bases separated the two germline ends. DNA of the CDR3: TGTGCCAGCAGCAGGGTCCACACAGATACGCAGTATTTT. Translation: CASSRVHTDTQYF.

The V gene is TRBV7-6, the J gene TRBJ2-5; no definite D call. Trimming shortened V by 1 base and J by 1 base, and 10 bases separated the two germline ends. Germline V lookup: CDR1 SGHVS, CDR2 FNYEAQ. The CDR3 runs 15 residues. The CDR3 coding sequence is TGTGCCAGCAGCTTAGTAAGGTCCGCCCAAGAGACCCAGTACTTC. Translated: CASSLVRSAQETQYF.

The V gene is TRBV9, the J gene TRBJ2-2; D remains unclear. The CDR3 is 15 residues long. Germline assignment: CDR1 SGDLS and CDR2 YYNGEE. The V gene lost 1 base and the J gene lost 7 bases, with 14 bases spanning the gap. The CDR3 DNA reads as TGTGCCAGCAGCGTAAAGAACTCCCCGATCGGGGAGCTGTTTTTT. Its protein is CASSVKNSPIGELFF. The variable domain in full, with the rest retrieved from reference TRBV9 and TRBJ2-2, is DSGVTQTPKHLITATGQRVTLRCSPRSGDLSVYWYQQSLDQGLQFLIQYYNGEERAKGNILERFSAQQFPDLHSELNLSSLELGDSALYFCASSVKNSPIGELFFGEGSRLTVL.

V usage is TRBV13 and J usage is TRBJ1-4; perhaps TRBD1 as D (6 bases). Trimming pared 5 bases from V and 7 bases from J, leaving 17 bases between. CDR1 and CDR2 (germline): PRHDT, FYEKMQ (reference sequence). The CDR3 is 15 residues long. The CDR3 loop reads CASSLERGSGEKLFF. DNA for the CDR3: TGTGCCAGCAGCCTCGAAAGGGGGTCGGGTGAAAAACTGTTTTTT.

The chain is built from TRBV15 and TRBJ1-4; maybe TRBD1 (6 bases). The V gene's germline CDR1 is LNHNV and CDR2 YYDKDF (reference sequence). Trimming removed 6 bases at V and 4 bases at J, with 9 bases between. This CDR3 has 13 residues. In DNA form, the CDR3 reads TGTGCCACCAGTACGGACAGTAATGAAAAACTGTTTTTT. Protein product: CATSTDSNEKLFF.

V gene TRBV19 combines with J gene TRBJ1-5, with unresolved D. Between the trimmed V and J ends, which lost 5 bases and 6 bases, there was a span of 23 bases. The CDR3 consists of 17 residues. CDR1 and CDR2 from the germline V gene are LNHDA and SQIVND (reference sequence). The CDR3 sequence: CASSPSEYEGTTQPQHF. CDR3 in DNA: TGTGCCAGTAGTCCCTCGGAGTATGAGGGTACAACTCAGCCCCAGCATTTT.

The chain is built from TRBV7-8 and TRBJ1-2, with a weak D call TRBD1 (6 bases). Trimming took 1 base from V and 7 from J, leaving 22 bases between them. From germline, CDR1 is SGHVS and CDR2 FQNEAQ. The CDR3 sequence is 17 residues long. The CDR3 region is CASSLGVRGQRKTGYTF. In DNA, the CDR3 is TGTGCCAGCAGCTTAGGAGTCAGGGGTCAGCGTAAGACTGGCTACACCTTC.

The genes are TRBV5-1 and TRBJ2-5, with 7 bases matching TRBD1. The CDR3 has 16 residues. CDR1 is SGHRS and CDR2 is YFSETQ in the germline V gene. Trimming at V came to 0 bases and at J to 2 bases, leaving 7 bases not matched to a gene. CDR3: CASSLEGTARQETQYF. The CDR3 DNA follows: TGCGCCAGCAGCTTGGAAGGGACAGCTCGTCAAGAGACCCAGTACTTC.

The V and J genes are TRBV5-6 and TRBJ1-5, with 10 bases that match TRBD1. Trimming cost V 3 bases and J 5 bases; bases outside gene matches: 8. This CDR3 has 16 amino acids. Germline lookup yields CDR1 SGHDT and CDR2 YYEEEE. The CDR3 bases are TGTGCCAGCAGCTGGCGGGGACAGGGGTCTGATCAGCCCCAGCATTTT. Protein sequence: CASSWRGQGSDQPQHF.

The chain carries TRBV6-5 and TRBJ2-1, with 10 bases fitting TRBD2. The CDR3 consists of 16 residues. V lost 2 bases, J lost 7 bases, and 8 bases stayed unmatched. Per the germline V gene, CDR1 is MNHEY and CDR2 is SVGAGI. The CDR3 protein is CASSYDGASGSNEQFF. The CDR3 DNA sequence: TGTGCCAGCAGTTACGATGGGGCTAGCGGGAGTAATGAGCAGTTCTTC.

This clone has a handful of counts. The gene calls are TRBV10-3 and TRBJ2-7; no reliable D call. The V end lost 10 bases, the J end lost 7 bases, and 14 bases lay between the germline ends. Germline CDR1 and CDR2: ENHRY and SYGVKD. The CDR3 is 11 amino acids. In DNA, the CDR3 is TGTGCCACTAGTCCCCTTATAGAGCAGTACTTC. This codes for CATSPLIEQYF.

In its sample, this clone was seen once. The genes are TRBV3-1 (or the pseudogene TRBV3-2) and TRBJ2-5, with 9 bases that match TRBD2. The V segment lost 5 bases and the J segment 1 base; nucleotides outside the gene matches: 2. The CDR3 contains 14 residues. CDR1 and CDR2 (germline): LGHDT, YNNKEL (reference sequence). The CDR3 here is CASSKTSGQETQYF. The CDR3 DNA reads TGTGCCAGCAGCAAGACTAGCGGCCAAGAGACCCAGTACTTC.

The gene calls are TRBV11-2 and TRBJ1-6, with 7 bases identical to TRBD1. The CDR3 is 14 amino acids. With 5 bases clipped from V and 12 bases from J, the junction kept 10 bases outside the gene matches. Germline values: CDR1 SGHAT, CDR2 FQNNGV. CDR3 nucleotide sequence: TGTGCCAGCAGCCTCGGTTTAGGGGGCGAACCCCTCCACTTT. Its translation is CASSLGLGGEPLHF.

V is TRBV9 and J is TRBJ2-1, with D tentatively TRBD1 (7 bases). Germline V gene sequence: CDR1 SGDLS, CDR2 YYNGEE. This CDR3 has 16 residues. V was pared by 0 bases and J by 2 bases, with 12 bases between. CDR3 in DNA: TGTGCCAGCAGCGTAGTGGCAGGGGGGACCTACAATGAGCAGTTCTTC. Translated, it gives CASSVVAGGTYNEQFF.

The CDR3 region is CASSNGVLPDTQYF. The CDR3 DNA follows: TGTGCCAGCAGCAACGGGGTGTTACCAGATACGCAGTATTTT. The chain combines TRBV6-5 with TRBJ2-3, with a tentative D call TRBD2 (5 bases). Between the trimmed V and J ends, which lost 6 bases and 4 bases, there was a span of 14 bases. Germline assignment: CDR1 MNHEY and CDR2 SVGAGI. This CDR3 region has 14 residues.

The gene calls are TRBV27 and TRBJ2-2; 9 bases are a match to TRBD1. Germline CDR1 reads MNHEY; CDR2 reads SMNVEV (reference sequence). The CDR3 is 16 residues long. Germline trimming cut 4 bases from V and 6 bases from J; bases unmatched to any gene: 9. The CDR3 sequence is CASSYWGQGGAGELFF. As DNA, the CDR3 is TGTGCCAGCAGTTATTGGGGACAGGGAGGCGCCGGGGAGCTGTTTTTT.

In the case of this clone: Distinct nucleotide sequences in the sample also encode this CDR3. J is TRBJ1-1 and V is TRBV28, with D possibly TRBD1 on 6 matching bases. V dropped 5 bases and J dropped 1 base, with 8 bases sitting between them. The CDR3 loop spans 13 amino acids. From germline, CDR1 is MDHEN and CDR2 SYDVKM. The CDR3 bases are TGTGCCAGCAGTCCCAGGGGGAACACTGAAGCTTTCTTT. Amino acids: CASSPRGNTEAFF.

The V and J genes are TRBV10-1 and TRBJ1-3; D is unclear. The V gene's germline CDR1 is WNHNN and CDR2 SYGVQD (reference sequence). The CDR3 loop spans 14 amino acids. Trimming left V 3 bases short and J 0 bases short, with 6 bases between. The CDR3: CASSDGHSGNTIYF. The DNA of the CDR3 is TGCGCCAGCAGTGACGGCCACTCTGGAAACACCATATATTTT.